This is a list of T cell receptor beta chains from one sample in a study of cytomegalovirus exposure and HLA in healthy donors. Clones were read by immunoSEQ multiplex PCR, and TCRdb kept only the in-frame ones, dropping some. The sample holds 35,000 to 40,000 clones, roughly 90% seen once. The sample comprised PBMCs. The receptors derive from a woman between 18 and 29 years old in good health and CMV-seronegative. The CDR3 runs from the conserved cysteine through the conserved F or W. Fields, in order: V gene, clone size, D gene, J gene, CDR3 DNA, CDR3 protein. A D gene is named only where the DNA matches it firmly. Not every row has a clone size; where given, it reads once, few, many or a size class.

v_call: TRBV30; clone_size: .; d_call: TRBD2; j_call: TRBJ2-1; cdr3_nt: TGTGCCTGGAGTGTAGGTCCTAGCGGGAGATGGGAGCAGTTCTTC; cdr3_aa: CAWSVGPSGRWEQFF
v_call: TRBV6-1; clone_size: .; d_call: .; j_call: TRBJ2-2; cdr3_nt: TGTGCCAGCAGTGAAGCGCTTGGAGCGGTCGGGGAGCTGTTTTTT; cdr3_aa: CASSEALGAVGELFF
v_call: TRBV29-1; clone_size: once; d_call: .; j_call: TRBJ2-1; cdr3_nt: TGCAGCGTTGAAGGCCCAATGGAGGGACTTCCCAATGAGCAGTTCTTC; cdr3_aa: CSVEGPMEGLPNEQFF
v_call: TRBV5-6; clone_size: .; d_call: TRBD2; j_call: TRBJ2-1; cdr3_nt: TGTGCCAGCAGCGTTGGACTAGCGGCATTTAATGAGCAGTTCTTC; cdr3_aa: CASSVGLAAFNEQFF
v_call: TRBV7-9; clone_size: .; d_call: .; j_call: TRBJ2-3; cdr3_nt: TGTGCCAGCCGCTGGGGGGAGAGGGGCACAGATACGCAGTATTTT; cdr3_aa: CASRWGERGTDTQYF
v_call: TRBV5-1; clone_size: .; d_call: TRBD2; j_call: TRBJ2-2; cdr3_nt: TGCGCCAGCAGCTTATCAGCGGGAGTCGGCACCGGGGAGCTGTTTTTT; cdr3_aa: CASSLSAGVGTGELFF
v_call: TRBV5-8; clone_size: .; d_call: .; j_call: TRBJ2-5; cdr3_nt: TGTGCCAGCAGCTTGTCCGGGGGAGAGACCCAGTACTTC; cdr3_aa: CASSLSGGETQYF
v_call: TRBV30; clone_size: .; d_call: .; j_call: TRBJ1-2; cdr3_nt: TGTGCCTGGAGAAAGACAGGAGCCTCTTTTAACTATGGCTACACCTTC; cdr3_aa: CAWRKTGASFNYGYTF
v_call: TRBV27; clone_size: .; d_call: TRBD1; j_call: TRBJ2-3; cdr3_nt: TGTGCCAGCAGTTTCTCGGGACAGGGATTCGATACGCAGTATTTT; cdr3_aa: CASSFSGQGFDTQYF
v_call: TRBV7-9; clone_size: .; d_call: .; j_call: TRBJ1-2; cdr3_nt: TGTGCCAGCAGCTTAGTGGCCTCTAACTATGGCTACACCTTC; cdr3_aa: CASSLVASNYGYTF
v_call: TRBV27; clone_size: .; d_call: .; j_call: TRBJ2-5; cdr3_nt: TGTGCCAGCAGTGGGGGTGGAGGGAAAGAGACCCAGTACTTC; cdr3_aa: CASSGGGGKETQYF
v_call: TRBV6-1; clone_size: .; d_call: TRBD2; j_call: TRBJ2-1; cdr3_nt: TGTGCCAGCAGTGAAGGAACAACAGCGGGAGGGGGATACAATGAGCAGTTCTTC; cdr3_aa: CASSEGTTAGGGYNEQFF
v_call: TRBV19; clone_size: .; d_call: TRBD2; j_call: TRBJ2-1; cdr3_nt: TGTGCCAGTAGTGGAACCGGGACTAGGGGGTTCTTC; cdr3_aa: CASSGTGTRGFF
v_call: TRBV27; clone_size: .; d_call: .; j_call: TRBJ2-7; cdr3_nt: TGTGCCAGCAGATTACAGGGAGGGGGCTCCTACGAGCAGTACTTC; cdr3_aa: CASRLQGGGSYEQYF
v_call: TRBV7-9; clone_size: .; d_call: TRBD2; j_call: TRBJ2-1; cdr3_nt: TGTGCCAGCAGCTCTATTGCCGGGACTAGGAAGAATGAGCAGTTCTTC; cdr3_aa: CASSSIAGTRKNEQFF
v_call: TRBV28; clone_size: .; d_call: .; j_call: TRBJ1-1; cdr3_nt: TGTGCCAGCAGTCCTGTGAGGGCTGAAGCTTTCTTT; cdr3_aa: CASSPVRAEAFF
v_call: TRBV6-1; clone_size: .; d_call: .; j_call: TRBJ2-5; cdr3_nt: TGTGCCAGCAGTCAGGAGACCCAGTACTTC; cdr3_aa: CASSQETQYF
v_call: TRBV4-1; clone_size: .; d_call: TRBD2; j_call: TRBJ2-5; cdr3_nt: TGCGCCAGCAGCCACAAAGCGGGAGGTCCGGAGACCCAGTACTTC; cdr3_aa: CASSHKAGGPETQYF
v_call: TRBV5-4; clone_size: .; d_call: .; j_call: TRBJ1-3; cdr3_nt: TGTGCCAGCAGTTTGGGGCTGTCGGGTGGAGGAAACACCATATATTTT; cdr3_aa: CASSLGLSGGGNTIYF
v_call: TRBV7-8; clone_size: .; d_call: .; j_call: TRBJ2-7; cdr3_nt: TGTGCCAGCAGCCCTTTAGCGGCTGTCTCTCCGGGCGAGCAGTACTTC; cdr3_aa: CASSPLAAVSPGEQYF
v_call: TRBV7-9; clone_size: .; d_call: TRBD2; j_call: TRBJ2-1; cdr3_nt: TGTTCCAGCAGCCATCCGCTAGCGGGATACAAAAGCTCCTACAATGAGCAGTTCTTC; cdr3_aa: CSSSHPLAGYKSSYNEQFF
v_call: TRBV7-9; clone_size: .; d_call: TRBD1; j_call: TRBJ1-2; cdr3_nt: TGTGCCAGCAGCTTAGGTCCCGGGACAGGGTCCGAAACCTATGGCTACACCTTC; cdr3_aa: CASSLGPGTGSETYGYTF
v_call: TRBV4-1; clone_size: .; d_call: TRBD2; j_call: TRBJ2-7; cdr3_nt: TGCGCCAGCAGCCAAGGGACTAGCGGGAGTTTTGTCGCCTACGAGCAGTACTTC; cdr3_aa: CASSQGTSGSFVAYEQYF
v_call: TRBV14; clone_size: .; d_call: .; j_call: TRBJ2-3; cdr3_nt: TGTGCCAGCAGCCAAGGTTCTCGCACAGATACGCAGTATTTT; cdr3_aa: CASSQGSRTDTQYF
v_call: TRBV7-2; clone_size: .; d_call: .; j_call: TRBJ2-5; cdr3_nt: TGTGCCAGCAGCTTAGGGATGTTGGGCAACCAGTACTTC; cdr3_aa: CASSLGMLGNQYF
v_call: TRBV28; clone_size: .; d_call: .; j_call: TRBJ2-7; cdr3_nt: TGTGCCAGCAGTGTGACGATAGCCTACGAGCAGTACTTC; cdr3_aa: CASSVTIAYEQYF
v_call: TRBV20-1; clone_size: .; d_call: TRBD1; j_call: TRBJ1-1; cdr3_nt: TGCAGTGCGGACAGGGACACTGAAGCTTTCTTT; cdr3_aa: CSADRDTEAFF
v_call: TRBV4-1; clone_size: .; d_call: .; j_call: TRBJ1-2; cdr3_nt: TGCGCCAGCAGCCCGTCACGGACAGACTATGGCTACACCTTC; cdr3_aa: CASSPSRTDYGYTF
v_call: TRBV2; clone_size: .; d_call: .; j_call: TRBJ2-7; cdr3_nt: TGTGCCAGCAGTGAATCGCCGGGAACCTACGAGCAGTACTTC; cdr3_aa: CASSESPGTYEQYF
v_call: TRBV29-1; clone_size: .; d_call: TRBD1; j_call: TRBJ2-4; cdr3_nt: TGCAGCGTGAGTACAGGGGGAGAGGACATTCAGTACTTC; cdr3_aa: CSVSTGGEDIQYF
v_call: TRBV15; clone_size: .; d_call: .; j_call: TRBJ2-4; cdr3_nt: TGTGCCACCAGCAGACACACAGGGGAGGTAGCCAAAAACATTCAGTACTTC; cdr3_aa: CATSRHTGEVAKNIQYF
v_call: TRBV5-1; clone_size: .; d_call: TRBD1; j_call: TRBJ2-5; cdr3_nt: TGCGCCAGCAGCCCAACCCCGGGACAGGGGAGGACCCAGTACTTC; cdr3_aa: CASSPTPGQGRTQYF
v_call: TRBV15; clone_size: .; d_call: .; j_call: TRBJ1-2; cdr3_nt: TGTGCCACCAGCAGAGATCAGGGCCTAACCTATGGCTACACCTTC; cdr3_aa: CATSRDQGLTYGYTF
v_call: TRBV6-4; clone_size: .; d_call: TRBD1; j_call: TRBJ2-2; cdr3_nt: TGTGCCAGCAGCGCCGGACAGGGGAGCACCGGGGAGCTGTTTTTT; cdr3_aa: CASSAGQGSTGELFF
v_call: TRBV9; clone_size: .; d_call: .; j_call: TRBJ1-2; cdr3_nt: TGTGCCAGCAGCGTAGATCCCCGGGGAGGCTATGGCTACACCTTC; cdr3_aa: CASSVDPRGGYGYTF
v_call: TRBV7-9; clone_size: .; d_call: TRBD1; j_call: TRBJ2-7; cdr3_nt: TGTGCCAGCAGTCCAGGACAGGGGGCCCTCTACGAGCAGTACTTC; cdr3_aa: CASSPGQGALYEQYF
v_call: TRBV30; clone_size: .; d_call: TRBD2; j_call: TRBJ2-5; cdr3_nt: TGTGCCTGGGGGCGGGTCCGACTAGCCGGGGAGACCCAGTACTTC; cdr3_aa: CAWGRVRLAGETQYF
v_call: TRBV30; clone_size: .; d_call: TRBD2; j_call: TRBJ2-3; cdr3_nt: TGTGCCTCGACTAGCGGGGGCTTTACGCAGTATTTT; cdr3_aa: CASTSGGFTQYF
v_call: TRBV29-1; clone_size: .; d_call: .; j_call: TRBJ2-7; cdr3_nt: TGCAGCGGCGGACCGGGACTCGGTTACGAGCAGTACTTC; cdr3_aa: CSGGPGLGYEQYF
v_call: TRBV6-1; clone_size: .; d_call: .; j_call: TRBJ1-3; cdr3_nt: TGTGCCAGCAGTGGGGGGGCTGGAAACACCATATATTTT; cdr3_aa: CASSGGAGNTIYF
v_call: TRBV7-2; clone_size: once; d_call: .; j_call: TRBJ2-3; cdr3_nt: TGTGCCAGCAGCTTAGGAGCTAGACTCAGCTCAGATACGCAGTATTTT; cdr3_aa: CASSLGARLSSDTQYF
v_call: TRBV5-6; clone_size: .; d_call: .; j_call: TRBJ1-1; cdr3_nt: TGTGCCAGCAGCTTGGGGGGGCTAAGGACTGAAGCTTTCTTT; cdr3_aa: CASSLGGLRTEAFF
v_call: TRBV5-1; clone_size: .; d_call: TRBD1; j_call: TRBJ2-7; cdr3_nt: TGCGCCAGCGCGCGAGAACCCGGGACAGGGGGAGAGCAGTACTTC; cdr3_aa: CASAREPGTGGEQYF
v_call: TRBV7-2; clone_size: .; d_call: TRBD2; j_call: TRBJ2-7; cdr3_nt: TGTGCCAGCAGCGCCGGACTAGCGGGACTTCGCTCCTACGAGCAGTACTTC; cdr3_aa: CASSAGLAGLRSYEQYF
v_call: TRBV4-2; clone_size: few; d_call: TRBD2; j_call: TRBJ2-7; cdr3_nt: TGTGCCAGCAGCCAAGATTTGACTAGCGGGAGCTCCTACGAGCAGTACTTC; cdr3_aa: CASSQDLTSGSSYEQYF
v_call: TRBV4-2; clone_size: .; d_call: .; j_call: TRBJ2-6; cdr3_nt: TGTGCCAGCAGCCAAGCAGATTACTCTGGGGCCAACGTCCTGACTTTC; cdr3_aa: CASSQADYSGANVLTF
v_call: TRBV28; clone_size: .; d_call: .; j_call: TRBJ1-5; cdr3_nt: TGTGCCAGCAATATGTGGGGGGGCAGCAATCAGCCCCAGCATTTT; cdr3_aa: CASNMWGGSNQPQHF
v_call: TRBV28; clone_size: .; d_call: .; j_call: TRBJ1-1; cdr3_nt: TGTGCCAGCAGTACGGCACCCGCGGGAGCTTTCTTT; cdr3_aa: CASSTAPAGAFF